Listed here are 24 T cell receptor beta chains from one sample, sequenced in a study of shared clonotypes between healthy human individuals. Repertoires were generated with immunoSEQ multiplex PCR, while TCRdb's copy carries only in-frame clones and drops some. The table shows about 2 million clones, with about 95% occurring only once. Naive-designated CD8 cells lacked CD45RO, were positively enriched for CCR7, and omitted terminally differentiated effector memory CD45RA+ cells. What was sequenced was naive CD8+ T cells sorted from blood. Source of these receptors: a man between 18 and 35 years old in good health.

The chain joins TRBV11-2 to TRBJ1-1; D is ambiguous. The CDR3 spans 14 residues. CDR1 is SGHAT and CDR2 is FQNNGV in the germline V gene. The ends were cut back, 5 bases at V and 5 bases at J, with 15 bases in the middle. The CDR3 is CASSQAPKVTEAFF. The CDR3 nucleotides are TGTGCCAGCAGCCAGGCCCCGAAGGTGACTGAAGCTTTCTTT. Together with reference TRBV11-2 and TRBJ1-1, the CDR3 gives the full variable domain: EAGVAQSPRYKIIEKRQSVAFWCNPISGHATLYWYQQILGQGPKLLIQFQNNGVVDDSQLPKDRFSAERLKGVDSTLKIQPAKLEDSAVYLCASSQAPKVTEAFFGQGTRLTVV.

V gene TRBV5-5 combines with J gene TRBJ2-1; possibly TRBD2 for D (6 bases). Trimming pared 0 bases from V and 5 bases from J, leaving 12 bases between. Per germline, CDR1 SGHKS and CDR2 YYEKEE (reference sequence). The CDR3 contains 15 residues. The CDR3 nucleotides read TGTGCCAGCAGCTTGGTGGGGGGTTCCAACAATGAGCAGTTCTTC. It specifies CASSLVGGSNNEQFF.

This chain connects TRBV27 to TRBJ1-5; TRBD1 matches 7 bases. This CDR3 comprises 15 residues. J was trimmed by 6 bases and V by 5 bases; bases with no gene match: 10. Germline V CDR1 and CDR2: MNHEY, SMNVEV (reference sequence). CDR3 region: CASSLIGQVGQPQHF. CDR3 DNA sequence: TGTGCCAGCAGTCTTATCGGACAGGTCGGTCAGCCCCAGCATTTT.

The V call is TRBV7-9, the J call TRBJ2-5, with unresolved D. CDR1 is SEHNR and CDR2 is FQNEAQ in the germline V gene (reference sequence). The V end lost 5 bases, the J end lost 5 bases, and 9 bases lay between the germline ends. The CDR3 contains 12 residues. As DNA, the CDR3 is TGTGCCAGCAGCCCCTCTGGGGAGACCCAGTACTTC. This encodes CASSPSGETQYF.

The chain employs TRBV27 and TRBJ2-7, with D possibly being TRBD1 (8 bases). Germline V gives CDR1 MNHEY, CDR2 SMNVEV (reference sequence). V was cut by 2 bases and J by 1 base, with 15 bases left in between. This CDR3 is 16 amino acids long. CDR3 nucleotides: TGTGCCAGCAGTTTAACAGGGGGGGATAGGTCCTACGAGCAGTACTTC. It is translated as CASSLTGGDRSYEQYF.

This chain uses TRBV7-9 with TRBJ2-5; tentatively, D is TRBD1 or TRBD2 (6 bases each). Germline CDR1 SEHNR, CDR2 FQNEAQ (reference sequence). Trimming left V 3 bases short and J 5 bases short, with 13 bases between. The CDR3 extends over 14 amino acids. The CDR3 sequence is CASSLNGGRETQYF. In DNA form, the CDR3 reads TGTGCCAGCAGCTTGAACGGGGGCCGGGAGACCCAGTACTTC.

The rearrangement joins TRBV7-2 to TRBJ2-7; tentatively, D is TRBD2 (5 bases). With 3 bases removed from V and 5 bases from J, the gap between germline ends came to 11 bases. The CDR3 length is 13 residues. Germline CDR1 reads SGHTA; CDR2 reads FQGNSA. CDR3 amino acids: CASSFVPRDEQYF. The CDR3 DNA sequence: TGTGCCAGCAGCTTTGTTCCGCGGGACGAGCAGTACTTC.

V and J are TRBV27 and TRBJ1-4; a possible D gene is TRBD1 (6 bases). Germline V gene data show CDR1 as MNHEY and CDR2 as SMNVEV (reference sequence). V was shortened by 7 bases and J by 4 bases, with 19 bases between the two germline ends. The CDR3 totals 16 residues. CDR3 nucleotide sequence: TGTGCCAGCACTTACTCCGCAGGGGCACATAATGAAAAACTGTTTTTT. Protein: CASTYSAGAHNEKLFF.

The genes are TRBV5-1 and TRBJ2-5, with 13 bases matching TRBD2. The ends lost 7 bases at V and 1 base at J; junction bases unmatched: 7. The CDR3 has 16 amino acids. The germline V gene has CDR1 SGHRS and CDR2 YFSETQ. DNA for the CDR3: TGCGCCAGCTTTGGACTAGCGGGAGATTCCCAAGAGACCCAGTACTTC. Its translation is CASFGLAGDSQETQYF.

Worth noting for this clone: The same CDR3 can be traced to other DNA sequences in this sample. The chain employs TRBV6-5 and TRBJ2-7, with 12 positions matching TRBD2. Unmatched junction bases numbered 2, after V lost 5 bases and J lost 0 bases. Per the germline V gene, CDR1 is MNHEY and CDR2 is SVGAGI. This CDR3 contains 15 residues. The CDR3 DNA is TGTGCCAGCAGTACTAGCGGGGGGCCCTCCTACGAGCAGTACTTC. As protein: CASSTSGGPSYEQYF.

V and J are TRBV14 and TRBJ2-3; D gene unclear. The CDR3 totals 13 residues. V was pared by 4 bases and J by 2 bases, with 7 bases between. In germline, CDR1 is SGHDN, CDR2 FVKESK. The CDR3 sequence: CASSLYLTDTQYF. The CDR3 DNA follows: TGTGCCAGCAGCCTGTATCTCACAGATACGCAGTATTTT.

V is TRBV13 and J is TRBJ2-5; D is uncertain. Trimming took off 4 bases at V and 3 bases at J, with 12 bases between the two ends. This CDR3 spans 14 amino acids. The germline V gene has CDR1 PRHDT and CDR2 FYEKMQ (reference sequence). CDR3 coding DNA: TGTGCCAGCAGCTCCCCAGCAGTTAAAGAGACCCAGTACTTC. It translates to CASSSPAVKETQYF.

About this clone itself: Distinct nucleotide sequences in the sample also encode this CDR3. The rearrangement uses TRBV28 and TRBJ1-5; D unclear. The germline V and J ends were trimmed by 5 bases and 2 bases, with 7 bases remaining between them. CDR3 length: 13 residues. The germline V gene encodes CDR1 MDHEN and CDR2 SYDVKM. CDR3: CASSPRGNQPQHF. The CDR3 nucleotides read TGTGCCAGCAGTCCTCGGGGCAATCAGCCCCAGCATTTT.

The rearrangement uses TRBV11-2 and TRBJ2-7; unclear D gene. The CDR3 runs 16 residues. The germline V gene has CDR1 SGHAT and CDR2 FQNNGV. V lost 1 base and J lost 7, with 20 bases in between. Here the CDR3 DNA reads TGTGCCAGCAGCTTAGGGCTCGCGGAGCCATTTCAAGAGCAGTACTTC. This sequence encodes CASSLGLAEPFQEQYF.

The rearrangement links TRBV28 to TRBJ2-7; TRBD1 is a possible D gene (6 bases). This CDR3 contains 14 residues. V was pared by 3 bases and J by 0 bases, with 9 bases between. Germline loops: CDR1 MDHEN, CDR2 SYDVKM. The CDR3 loop is CASSFDRFSYEQYF. The CDR3 coding sequence is TGTGCCAGCAGTTTTGACAGGTTCTCCTACGAGCAGTACTTC.

This clone came up once. This chain connects TRBV10-1 to TRBJ2-2; D is unclear. Trimming stripped 3 bases from V and 0 bases from J, with 8 bases between. Germline CDR1 and CDR2: WNHNN and SYGVQD (reference sequence). This CDR3 comprises 15 residues. The CDR3 bases are TGCGCCAGCAGTGATGTTACGTCGAACACCGGGGAGCTGTTTTTT. As protein: CASSDVTSNTGELFF.

The J gene is TRBJ2-2, the V gene TRBV10-3; 9 bases are a match to TRBD1. This CDR3 is built from 14 residues. The germline CDR1 and CDR2 sequences are ENHRY and SYGVKD. V trimming: 10 bases; J trimming: 2 bases; junction bases outside the gene matches: 5. The CDR3 nucleotides read TGTGCCAGTAGACAGGGGGTTAACACCGGGGAGCTGTTTTTT. It encodes CASRQGVNTGELFF.

The chain employs TRBV7-3 and TRBJ1-3; D unresolved. This CDR3 has 13 residues. Germline V lookup: CDR1 SGHTA, CDR2 FQGTGA. V was clipped by 5 bases and J by 3 bases, with 8 bases between them. DNA of the CDR3: TGTGCCAGCAGCCGTGGGGTTGGAAACACCATATATTTT. Translated, it gives CASSRGVGNTIYF.

The CDR3 DNA follows: TGTGCCAGCAGTGAAGCGGTGGCAGATACGCAGTATTTT. Translation gives CASSEAVADTQYF. The rearrangement uses TRBV6-1 and TRBJ2-3; D gene unclear. The CDR3 runs 13 residues. V was trimmed by 0 bases and J by 4 bases, leaving 5 bases between them. The germline V gene has CDR1 MNHNS and CDR2 SASEGT.

The V and J genes are TRBV7-9 and TRBJ1-2; D is undetermined. CDR1 SEHNR and CDR2 FQNEAQ come from the germline V gene (reference sequence). V was pared by 4 bases and J by 7 bases, with 16 bases between. The CDR3 contains 14 residues. DNA of the CDR3: TGTGCCAGCAGCTGGCTGGGTCTTTCGGGTGGCTACACCTTC. Translating gives CASSWLGLSGGYTF. Full variable domain (outside the CDR3, taken from reference TRBV7-9 and TRBJ1-2): DTGVSQNPRHKITKRGQNVTFRCDPISEHNRLYWYRQTLGQGPEFLTYFQNEAQLEKSRLLSDRFSAERPKGSFSTLEIQRTEQGDSAMYLCASSWLGLSGGYTFGSGTRLTVV.

J is TRBJ2-7 and V is TRBV7-8; 7 positions match TRBD1. Germline values: CDR1 SGHVS, CDR2 FQNEAQ. V lost 5 bases and J lost 7; bases outside the gene matches: 8. CDR3 length: 13 residues. The DNA of the CDR3 is TGTGCCAGCAGCCGGACAGGTCCCCTGGAGCAGTACTTC. As protein: CASSRTGPLEQYF.

This clone has only one observation. The chain employs TRBV6-5 and TRBJ2-5; 7 nucleotides match TRBD1. The V gene end was trimmed by 4 bases and the J gene end by 2 bases; junction bases not matched to a gene: 4. There are 14 residues in the CDR3. Germline V lookup: CDR1 MNHEY, CDR2 SVGAGI. The CDR3 spells CASSLGQLQETQYF. Here the CDR3 DNA reads TGTGCCAGCAGTTTGGGACAGTTGCAAGAGACCCAGTACTTC.

This chain links TRBV10-1 with TRBJ2-2; D may match TRBD1 or TRBD2 (5 bases each). The CDR3 extends over 15 amino acids. Germline V gene lookup returns CDR1 WNHNN and CDR2 SYGVQD (reference sequence). V was clipped by 3 bases and J by 5 bases, with 13 bases between them. CDR3 sequence reads: CASSDYRTGTGELFF. In DNA form, the CDR3 reads TGCGCCAGCAGTGATTACAGGACGGGGACCGGGGAGCTGTTTTTT.

The chain recombines TRBV4-3 with TRBJ2-1; D remains unclear. Trimming left V 0 bases short and J 4 bases short, with 16 bases between. Germline V gives CDR1 LGHNA, CDR2 YSLEER. This CDR3 is built from 17 residues. In DNA form, the CDR3 reads TGCGCCAGCAGCCAAGAAGGGTCCGGCGTACTATACAATGAGCAGTTCTTC. Its translation: CASSQEGSGVLYNEQFF.